The 12 T cell receptor beta chains reported below all come from one sample, sequenced in a study of T cell changes during pregnancy in multiple sclerosis. Sequencing was performed with immunoSEQ multiplex PCR; in TCRdb, only in-frame clones are kept and a portion is missing. Seen here are some 80,000 clones, 90% to 95% observed once, and the top ten hold 0.11% to 0.15%. The specimen was CD4+ T cells from peripheral blood mononuclear cells, collected after pregnancy. The receptor set was obtained from a female donor with multiple sclerosis, enrolled in a pregnancy study.

V gene TRBV7-9 combines with J gene TRBJ2-3; 7 nucleotides agree with TRBD2. CDR3 length: 16 residues. V lost 1 base and J lost 1; bases outside the gene matches: 5. The germline CDR1 and CDR2 sequences are SEHNR and FQNEAQ (reference sequence). This CDR3 is CASSLGAREGTDTQYF. CDR3 DNA: TGTGCCAGCAGCTTAGGGGCCCGGGAGGGCACAGATACGCAGTATTTT.

The J gene is TRBJ2-1, the V gene TRBV5-1; 9 nucleotides line up with TRBD1. The V and J ends lost 0 bases and 8 bases, in that order; junction bases with no gene match: 6. The germline V gene has CDR1 SGHRS and CDR2 YFSETQ. The CDR3 runs to 15 residues. The CDR3 sequence is CASSLGGQGFHEQFF. CDR3 DNA sequence: TGCGCCAGCAGCTTGGGTGGACAGGGGTTCCATGAGCAGTTCTTC.

Of note for this clone: The sample contains more than one DNA sequence encoding this CDR3. The rearrangement uses TRBV30 and TRBJ2-7; no firm D call. V lost 2 bases, J lost 2 bases, and 10 bases lay in between. Germline lookup yields CDR1 GTSNPN and CDR2 SVGIG (reference sequence). The CDR3 runs 13 residues. CDR3 nucleotides: TGTGCCTGGAGTTTGGCAGGTCCCTACGAGCAGTACTTC. Amino acid sequence: CAWSLAGPYEQYF.

The chain is built from TRBV6-5 and TRBJ2-7, with TRBD2 matching 7 bases. This CDR3 is built from 14 residues. CDR1 is MNHEY and CDR2 is SVGAGI in the germline V gene. Trimming at V came to 2 bases and at J to 7 bases, leaving 8 bases not matched to a gene. In DNA form, the CDR3 reads TGTGCCAGCAGTTACGGGACCGAAGCGGGGGAGCAGTACTTC. Encoded protein: CASSYGTEAGEQYF.

This rearrangement joins TRBV19 to TRBJ2-6; D is unclear. V gave up 3 bases and J gave up 1 base, with 13 bases separating them. Germline lookup yields CDR1 LNHDA and CDR2 SQIVND (reference sequence). The CDR3 spans 17 residues. CDR3 protein: CASSIPSLSSGANVLTF. As DNA, the CDR3 is TGTGCCAGTAGTATTCCCTCTTTGAGTTCTGGGGCCAACGTCCTGACTTTC.

The genes are TRBV7-2 and TRBJ1-4, with TRBD1 matching 11 bases. V shed 4 bases, J shed 8 bases, and the junction held 6 bases outside the gene matches. This CDR3 spans 15 amino acids. CDR1 is SGHTA, CDR2 FQGNSA, per germline. In nucleotides, the CDR3 is TGTGCCAGCAGCTATTCCGGGACAGGGGGAGAAAAACTGTTTTTT. It translates to CASSYSGTGGEKLFF.

The CDR3 nucleotides read TGTGCCATCAGTCGAGCCCAAGAGACCCAGTACTTC. Translated, it gives CAISRAQETQYF. J is TRBJ2-5 and V is TRBV10-3; no reliable D call. CDR1 ENHRY and CDR2 SYGVKD come from the germline V gene. This CDR3 contains 12 residues. With 5 bases removed from V and 1 base from J, the gap between germline ends came to 5 bases.

This chain joins TRBV9 and TRBJ2-1; TRBD1 might be the D (5 bases). Looked up from germline, CDR1 is SGDLS and CDR2 is YYNGEE. Trimming took 4 bases from V and 9 from J, leaving 11 bases between them. The CDR3 is 12 amino acids. CDR3 protein: CASSPPTAEQFF. Written as DNA, the CDR3 is TGTGCCAGCAGCCCCCCGACAGCTGAGCAGTTCTTC. The complete variable domain, with remaining parts taken from reference TRBV9 and TRBJ2-1, reads DSGVTQTPKHLITATGQRVTLRCSPRSGDLSVYWYQQSLDQGLQFLIQYYNGEERAKGNILERFSAQQFPDLHSELNLSSLELGDSALYFCASSPPTAEQFFGPGTRLTVL.

This rearrangement joins TRBV5-1 to TRBJ2-5; D is uncertain. CDR3 length: 16 residues. Germline CDR1 reads SGHRS; CDR2 reads YFSETQ. V lost 5 bases, J lost 2 bases, and 19 bases lay in between. The CDR3 loop is CASSSTSTSRQETQYF. The CDR3 DNA reads as TGCGCCAGCAGTTCAACGTCTACCAGCAGGCAAGAGACCCAGTACTTC.

The chain is built from TRBV19 and TRBJ1-5, with no clear D. Germline V lookup: CDR1 LNHDA, CDR2 SQIVND (reference sequence). This CDR3 region has 13 residues. Trimming removed 1 base at V and 5 bases at J, with 6 bases between. In DNA form, the CDR3 reads TGTGCCAGTAGTATAGTGTTCGATCAGCCCCAGCATTTT. Its translation is CASSIVFDQPQHF.

This rearrangement joins TRBV18 to TRBJ1-5, with TRBD1 matching 8 bases. After removal of 2 bases from V and 6 bases from J, the junction contained 9 bases not matched to a gene. The germline V gene encodes CDR1 KGHSH and CDR2 LQKENI. CDR3 length: 16 residues. Here the CDR3 reads CASSPDGQGLGQPQHF. CDR3 nucleotide sequence: TGTGCCAGCTCACCAGACGGACAGGGATTAGGTCAGCCCCAGCATTTT.

This rearrangement joins TRBV2 to TRBJ2-6, with 11 positions matching TRBD2. V trimming: 6 bases; J trimming: 0 bases; junction bases outside the gene matches: 4. This CDR3 has 17 amino acids. Germline loops: CDR1 SNHLY, CDR2 FYNNEI. CDR3 nucleotide sequence: TGTGCCAGCAGGTATCTAGCGGGAGGCTCTGGGGCCAACGTCCTGACTTTC. Encoded protein: CASRYLAGGSGANVLTF.